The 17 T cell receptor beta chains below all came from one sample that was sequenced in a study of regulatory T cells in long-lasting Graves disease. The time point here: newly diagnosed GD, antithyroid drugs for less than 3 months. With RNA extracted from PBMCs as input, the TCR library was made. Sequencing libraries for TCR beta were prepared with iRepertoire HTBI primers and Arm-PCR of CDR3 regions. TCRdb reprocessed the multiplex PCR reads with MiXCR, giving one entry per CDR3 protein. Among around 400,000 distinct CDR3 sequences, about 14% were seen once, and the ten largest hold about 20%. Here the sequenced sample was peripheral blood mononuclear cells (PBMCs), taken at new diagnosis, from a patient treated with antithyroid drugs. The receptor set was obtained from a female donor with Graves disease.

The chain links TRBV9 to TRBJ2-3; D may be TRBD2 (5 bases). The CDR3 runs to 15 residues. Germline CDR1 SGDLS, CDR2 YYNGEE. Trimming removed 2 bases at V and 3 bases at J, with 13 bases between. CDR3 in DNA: TGTGCCAGCAGCGTTCAAGGGAGTTGGACAGATACGCAGTATTTT. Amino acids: CASSVQGSWTDTQYF. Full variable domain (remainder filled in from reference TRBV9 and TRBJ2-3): DSGVTQTPKHLITATGQRVTLRCSPRSGDLSVYWYQQSLDQGLQFLIQYYNGEERAKGNILERFSAQQFPDLHSELNLSSLELGDSALYFCASSVQGSWTDTQYFGPGTRLTVL.

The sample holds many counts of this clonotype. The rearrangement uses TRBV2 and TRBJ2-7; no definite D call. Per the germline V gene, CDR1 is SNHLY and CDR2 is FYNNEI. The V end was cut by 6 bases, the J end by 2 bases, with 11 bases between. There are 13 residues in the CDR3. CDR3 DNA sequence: TGTGCCAGCAGGGCCCAGTTAACCTACGAGCAGTACTTC. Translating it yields CASRAQLTYEQYF.

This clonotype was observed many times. In DNA form, the CDR3 reads TGCAGTGCCCTTAGCGGGGGATACAATGAGCAGTTCTTC. It translates to CSALSGGYNEQFF. This chain connects TRBV20-1 to TRBJ2-1, with TRBD2 identical over 9 bases. Trimming at V came to 6 bases and at J to 4 bases, leaving 4 bases not matched to a gene. CDR3 length equals 13 residues. CDR1 is DFQATT and CDR2 is SNEGSKA in the germline V gene (reference sequence).

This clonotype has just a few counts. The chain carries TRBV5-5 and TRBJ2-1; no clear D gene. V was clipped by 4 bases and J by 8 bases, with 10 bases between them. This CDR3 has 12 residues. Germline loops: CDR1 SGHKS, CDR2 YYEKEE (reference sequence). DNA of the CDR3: TGTGCCAGCAGCGTGACCGGTGATGAGCAGTTCTTC. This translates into CASSVTGDEQFF.

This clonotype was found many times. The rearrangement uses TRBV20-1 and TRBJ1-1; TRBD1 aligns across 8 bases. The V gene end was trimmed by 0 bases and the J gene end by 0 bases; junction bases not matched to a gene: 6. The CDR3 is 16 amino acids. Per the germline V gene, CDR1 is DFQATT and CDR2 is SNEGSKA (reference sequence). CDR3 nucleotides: TGCAGTGCTAGAGATCCCGGGACAGGTTTGAACACTGAAGCTTTCTTT. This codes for CSARDPGTGLNTEAFF.

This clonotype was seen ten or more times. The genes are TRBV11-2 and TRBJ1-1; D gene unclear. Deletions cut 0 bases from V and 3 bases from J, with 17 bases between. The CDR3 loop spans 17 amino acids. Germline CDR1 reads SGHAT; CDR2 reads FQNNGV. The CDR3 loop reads CASSLDSLGRWDTEAFF. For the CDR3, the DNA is TGTGCCAGCAGCTTAGATAGCTTGGGGAGGTGGGACACTGAAGCTTTCTTT.

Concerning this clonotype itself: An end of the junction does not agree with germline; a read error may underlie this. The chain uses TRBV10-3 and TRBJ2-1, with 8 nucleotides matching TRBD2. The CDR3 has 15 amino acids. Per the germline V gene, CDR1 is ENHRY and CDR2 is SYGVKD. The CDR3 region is CATSDFRAGDYEQFF. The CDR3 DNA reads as TGTGCCACCAGTGATTTTAGAGCGGGAGACTATGAGCAGTTCTTC.

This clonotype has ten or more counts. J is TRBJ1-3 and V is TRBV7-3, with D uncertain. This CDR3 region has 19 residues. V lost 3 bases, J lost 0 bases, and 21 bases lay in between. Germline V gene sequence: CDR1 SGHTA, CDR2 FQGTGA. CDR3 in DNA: TGTGCCAGCAGCTTCCCTAACTTGTGCCAAATGAGCTCTGGAAACACCATATATTTT. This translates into CASSFPNLCQMSSGNTIYF.

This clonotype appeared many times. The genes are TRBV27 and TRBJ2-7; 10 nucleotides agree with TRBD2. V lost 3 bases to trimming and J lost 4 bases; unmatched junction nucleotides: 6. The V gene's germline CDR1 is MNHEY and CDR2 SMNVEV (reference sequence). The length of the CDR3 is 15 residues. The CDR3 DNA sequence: TGTGCCAGCAGTTTCAGCGGGAGGGCCGATTACGAGCAGTACTTC. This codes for CASSFSGRADYEQYF.

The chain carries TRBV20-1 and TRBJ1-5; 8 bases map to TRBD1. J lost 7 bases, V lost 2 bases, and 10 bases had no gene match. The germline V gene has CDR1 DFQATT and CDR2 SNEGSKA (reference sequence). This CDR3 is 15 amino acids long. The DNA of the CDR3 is TGCAGTGCTAGACTTGGACAGGGCCAACTCCAGCCCCAGCATTTT. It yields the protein CSARLGQGQLQPQHF.

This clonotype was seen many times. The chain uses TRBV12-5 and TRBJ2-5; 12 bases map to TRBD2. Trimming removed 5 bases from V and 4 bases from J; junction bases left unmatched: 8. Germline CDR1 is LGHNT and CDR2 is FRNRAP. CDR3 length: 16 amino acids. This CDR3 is CASGPGLAGSSETQYF. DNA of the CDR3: TGTGCTAGTGGTCCAGGACTAGCGGGATCGTCAGAGACCCAGTACTTC.

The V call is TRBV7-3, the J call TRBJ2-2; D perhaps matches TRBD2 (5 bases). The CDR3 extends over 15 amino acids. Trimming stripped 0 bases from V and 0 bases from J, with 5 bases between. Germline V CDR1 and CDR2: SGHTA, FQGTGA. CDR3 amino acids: CASSLTSANTGELFF. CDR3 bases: TGTGCCAGCAGCTTAACTAGCGCGAACACCGGGGAGCTGTTTTTT. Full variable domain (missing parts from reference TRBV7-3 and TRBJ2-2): GAGVSQTPSNKVTEKGKYVELRCDPISGHTALYWYRQSLGQGPEFLIYFQGTGAADDSGLPNDRFFAVRPEGSVSTLKIQRTERGDSAVYLCASSLTSANTGELFFGEGSRLTVL.

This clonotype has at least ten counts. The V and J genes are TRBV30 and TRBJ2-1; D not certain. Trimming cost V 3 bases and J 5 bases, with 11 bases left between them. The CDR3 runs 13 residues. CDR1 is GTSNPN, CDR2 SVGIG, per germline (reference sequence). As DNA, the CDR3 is TGTGCCTGGAGAACGGATGGGGACAATGAGCAGTTCTTC. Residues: CAWRTDGDNEQFF.

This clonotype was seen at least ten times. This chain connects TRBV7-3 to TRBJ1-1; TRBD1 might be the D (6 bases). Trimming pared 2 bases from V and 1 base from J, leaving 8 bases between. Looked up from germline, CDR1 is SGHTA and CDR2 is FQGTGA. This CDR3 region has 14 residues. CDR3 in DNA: TGTGCCAGCAGCTTATCGGACAGGAACACTGAAGCTTTCTTT. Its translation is CASSLSDRNTEAFF.

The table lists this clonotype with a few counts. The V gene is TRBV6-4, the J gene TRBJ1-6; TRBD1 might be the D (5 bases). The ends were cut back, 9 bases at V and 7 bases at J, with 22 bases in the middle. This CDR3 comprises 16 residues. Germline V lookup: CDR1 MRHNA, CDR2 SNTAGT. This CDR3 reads CASSVLWGLTNSPLHF. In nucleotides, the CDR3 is TGTGCCAGTTCTGTGTTGTGGGGGTTAACGAATTCACCCCTCCACTTT.

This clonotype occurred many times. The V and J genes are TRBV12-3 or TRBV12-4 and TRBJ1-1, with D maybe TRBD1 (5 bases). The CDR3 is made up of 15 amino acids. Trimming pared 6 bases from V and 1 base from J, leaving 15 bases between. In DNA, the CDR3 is TGTGCCAGCAGCCCACGGGGACGGAAGAACACTGAAGCTTTCTTT. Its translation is CASSPRGRKNTEAFF.

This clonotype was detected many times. This CDR3 is CASSGTGSVETQYF. CDR3 nucleotides: TGTGCCAGCAGTGGGACAGGGTCGGTCGAGACCCAGTACTTC. The chain combines TRBV2 with TRBJ2-5; TRBD1 matches 8 bases. The CDR3 consists of 14 residues. From germline, CDR1 is SNHLY and CDR2 FYNNEI. With V trimmed by 4 bases and J by 5 bases, 6 bases remained unmatched.